This T cell receptor (beta chain) comes out of a study of T cell changes during pregnancy in multiple sclerosis. TCRdb's copy holds only in-frame clones and misses some; the assay was immunoSEQ multiplex PCR. The data contain roughly 32,000 clones, under 95% of them singletons. The origin of this receptor is a female donor in good health, enrolled as a control in a pregnancy study. The sequenced sample was CD4+ T cells from peripheral blood mononuclear cells, obtained in the second trimester of pregnancy.

The CDR3 region has the DNA TGTGCCAGTAGTATTGTGGCAGGGTCCCGACTAGCGGGAGGCGCCGGGGAGCTGTTTTTT. Amino acids: CASSIVAGSRLAGGAGELFF. The rearrangement uses TRBV19 and TRBJ2-2; 13 nucleotides line up with TRBD2. Trimming removed 3 bases from V and 6 bases from J; junction bases left unmatched: 16. CDR1 is LNHDA, CDR2 SQIVND, per germline (reference sequence). There are 20 residues in the CDR3.